The next 18 T cell receptor beta chains were all read from a single sample in a study of shared clonotypes between healthy human individuals. Sequencing used immunoSEQ multiplex PCR; TCRdb keeps in-frame clones, though not all of them. This sample has about a million clones, with 77% found just once. Input material: memory CD4+ T cells from PBMCs. Subset given: CD45RA-negative fraction. The receptor set was obtained from a young man in good health. Some clones in this sample may be carry-over from other donors' samples.

The sample holds a few counts of this clone. The chain is built from TRBV19 and TRBJ1-5, with D uncertain. Trimming took 1 base from V and 0 from J, leaving 10 bases between them. Germline CDR1 and CDR2: LNHDA and SQIVND (reference sequence). This CDR3 comprises 16 residues. The CDR3 loop reads CASSIAGVGSNQPQHF. The CDR3 DNA follows: TGTGCCAGTAGTATAGCGGGAGTTGGTAGCAATCAGCCCCAGCATTTT.

The CDR3 sequence is CASSKGDRGMTDTQYF. The CDR3 DNA follows: TGCGCCAGCAGCAAAGGGGACAGGGGGATGACAGATACGCAGTATTTT. V usage is TRBV5-1 and J usage is TRBJ2-3, with 11 positions matching TRBD1. After removal of 4 bases from V and 3 bases from J, the junction contained 7 bases not matched to a gene. The CDR3 is 16 amino acids. The germline V gene encodes CDR1 SGHRS and CDR2 YFSETQ.

This chain joins TRBV18 and TRBJ1-2, with 8 bases fitting TRBD1. After removal of 5 bases from V and 7 bases from J, the junction contained 6 bases not matched to a gene. The CDR3 has 13 residues. Germline CDR1 reads KGHSH; CDR2 reads LQKENI. The CDR3 reads CASSEGQAVGYTF. Here the CDR3 DNA reads TGTGCCAGCTCAGAGGGACAGGCAGTTGGCTACACCTTC.

This clone appeared a single time. This chain uses TRBV5-4 with TRBJ1-2, with D hard to call. Looked up from germline, CDR1 is SGHNT and CDR2 is YYREEE (reference sequence). CDR3 size: 13 residues. V was cut by 1 base and J by 9 bases, with 13 bases left in between. For the CDR3, the DNA is TGTGCCAGCAGCTTGTTGGGAGGATGGAGCTACACCTTC. Translation: CASSLLGGWSYTF.

V is TRBV6-4 and J is TRBJ2-1; no clear D gene. Germline V lookup: CDR1 MRHNA, CDR2 SNTAGT. This CDR3 is built from 13 residues. V was cut by 0 bases and J by 7 bases, with 7 bases left in between. The CDR3 region has the DNA TGTGCCAGCAGTGACTCTGGTGGGAATGAGCAGTTCTTC. Its protein product is CASSDSGGNEQFF.

This rearrangement joins TRBV5-4 to TRBJ2-2; 7 positions agree with TRBD2. The CDR3 is 15 residues long. Germline assignment: CDR1 SGHNT and CDR2 YYREEE (reference sequence). V gave up 2 bases and J gave up 3 bases; unmatched junction bases: 4. The DNA of the CDR3 is TGTGCCAGCAGCTTCTCTAGCGGAGACACCGGGGAGCTGTTTTTT. The encoded protein is CASSFSSGDTGELFF.

A word on this clone: The same CDR3 arises from other DNA sequences in this sample as well. The chain is built from TRBV5-1 and TRBJ2-5; no clear D gene. CDR3 length equals 13 residues. V was shortened by 0 bases and J by 1 base, with 4 bases between the two germline ends. Germline assignment: CDR1 SGHRS and CDR2 YFSETQ. The CDR3 DNA reads TGCGCCAGCAGCTTGGAGGTCCAAGAGACCCAGTACTTC. This gives the protein CASSLEVQETQYF.

This rearrangement joins TRBV30 to TRBJ1-2; 10 positions match TRBD1. Germline-derived CDR1 and CDR2 are GTSNPN and SVGIG (reference sequence). J gave up 3 bases and V 3 bases, and 7 bases lay outside the gene matches. The length of the CDR3 is 15 residues. The CDR3 bases are TGTGCCTGGAGGGACCCGGGACAGGGGCACTATGGCTACACCTTC. It is translated as CAWRDPGQGHYGYTF.

The chain joins TRBV28 to TRBJ1-2, with D perhaps matching TRBD1 (5 bases). The CDR3 totals 12 residues. Germline V CDR1 and CDR2: MDHEN, SYDVKM. Between the trimmed V and J ends, which lost 4 bases and 8 bases, there was a span of 11 bases. The CDR3 region has the DNA TGTGCCAGCAGTTGGCCAGGGAGAGGCTACACCTTC. Translating it yields CASSWPGRGYTF.

The chain joins TRBV2 to TRBJ2-3; D is ambiguous. Germline lookup yields CDR1 SNHLY and CDR2 FYNNEI. There are 14 residues in the CDR3. The germline V and J ends were trimmed by 2 bases and 1 base, with 7 bases remaining between them. CDR3 DNA sequence: TGTGCCAGCAGTGAACTTCTTGGCACAGATACGCAGTATTTT. It is translated as CASSELLGTDTQYF.

The chain has TRBV18 and TRBJ2-1; D might be TRBD2 (5 bases). V dropped 3 bases and J dropped 9 bases, with 9 bases sitting between them. This CDR3 region has 12 residues. CDR1 is KGHSH, CDR2 LQKENI, per germline. The chain's CDR3 is CASSPSRGEQFF. CDR3 DNA sequence: TGTGCCAGCTCACCCTCCCGGGGTGAGCAGTTCTTC.

The CDR3 reads CASKGNEGNQPQHF. The CDR3 nucleotides read TGTGCCAGCAAAGGCAACGAGGGCAATCAGCCCCAGCATTTT. V and J are TRBV2 and TRBJ1-5; D unresolved. This CDR3 is built from 14 residues. The V gene's germline CDR1 is SNHLY and CDR2 FYNNEI. Trimming removed 7 bases at V and 2 bases at J, with 12 bases between. The whole variable domain, remainder taken from reference TRBV2 and TRBJ1-5, is EPEVTQTPSHQVTQMGQEVILRCVPISNHLYFYWYRQILGQKVEFLVSFYNNEISEKSEIFDDQFSVERPDGSNFTLKIRSTKLEDSAMYFCASKGNEGNQPQHFGDGTRLSIL.

This clone was picked up a small number of times. The J gene is TRBJ1-5, the V gene TRBV18; D remains unclear. CDR3 length equals 14 residues. CDR1 is KGHSH, CDR2 LQKENI, per germline. Trimming pared 5 bases from V and 2 bases from J, leaving 10 bases between. Written as DNA, the CDR3 is TGTGCCAGCTCATTTGGGGTGGGCAATCAGCCCCAGCATTTT. Encoded protein: CASSFGVGNQPQHF.

This rearrangement joins TRBV5-5 to TRBJ1-2; D is perhaps TRBD1 (5 bases). Trimming cost V 2 bases and J 4 bases, with 12 bases left between them. The CDR3 spans 14 residues. CDR1 SGHKS and CDR2 YYEKEE come from the germline V gene (reference sequence). CDR3 amino acids: CASSFSVGGYGYTF. CDR3 in DNA: TGTGCCAGCAGCTTCTCTGTGGGGGGCTATGGCTACACCTTC.

Comments on this clone: Germline is not matched at one junction end, which may reflect a read error. The CDR3 DNA reads as TGTGCCAGCAGCAAAGACGAAAGAAGCACCGGGGAGCTGTTTTTT. Translating it yields CASSKDERSTGELFF. This chain links TRBV4-2 with TRBJ2-2; no definite D call. CDR1 is LGHNA, CDR2 YNFKEQ, per germline. The CDR3 length is 15 residues.

This clone was observed once. The rearrangement uses TRBV5-1 and TRBJ2-7; 8 bases fit TRBD1. The trim removed 6 bases at V and 4 bases at J, leaving 6 bases unmatched. Germline CDR1 and CDR2: SGHRS and YFSETQ. The CDR3 runs to 13 residues. The CDR3 protein is CASTQGDGYEQYF. DNA of the CDR3: TGCGCCAGCACACAGGGGGATGGATACGAGCAGTACTTC.

There are a few counts of this clone. The chain is built from TRBV5-1 and TRBJ2-1; tentatively, D is TRBD1 or TRBD2 (5 bases each). V dropped 4 bases and J dropped 6 bases, with 32 bases sitting between them. CDR3 length: 20 amino acids. Germline V gene sequence: CDR1 SGHRS, CDR2 YFSETQ. CDR3 in DNA: TGCGCCAGCAGCCCGAGGGGTCTGAGGATAGCAAAGGAGTTTGGCAATGAGCAGTTCTTC. This encodes CASSPRGLRIAKEFGNEQFF.

This chain connects TRBV28 to TRBJ2-1; TRBD2 aligns across 9 bases. The CDR3 is made up of 15 amino acids. Germline CDR1 reads MDHEN; CDR2 reads SYDVKM. V trimming: 5 bases; J trimming: 10 bases; junction bases outside the gene matches: 12. The CDR3 reads CASSPSWGGRGEQFF. CDR3 DNA: TGTGCCAGCAGTCCGAGCTGGGGCGGGAGGGGCGAGCAGTTCTTC.